The source of this T cell receptor (beta chain) is a study of T-cell reconstitution after alpha-beta-depleted transplantation in children (dated by TCRdb to the mid-2010s). In terms of the full investigation: T-cell immune reconstitution after TCRalphabeta/CD19-depleted allogeneic hematopoietic cell transplantation in children was quantitatively tracked in the study by means of TCR repertoire profiling.

Library generation was performed with PCR. Sequencing relied on an Illumina HiSeq 2500. Molecular barcoding was employed in the preparation of TCR libraries, with unique molecular identifiers being used to normalize TCRbeta repertoire quantification. TCRdb reran the public reads through fastp at Q25 and MiXCR, keeping productive beta chains. Rows with a matching CDR3 protein are joined into one entry that keeps the most common DNA and genes. The sample table records more than 250,000 distinct CDR3 sequences; approximately 9.8% of these occur just once. Roughly a tenth of the sample is taken by the ten largest. A remark on this clonotype: Its antigen remains undetermined. Because the CDR3 is missing its conserved closing phenylalanine or tryptophan, this is likely a read error.

Looking up the germline V gene yields CDR1 SNHLY and CDR2 FYNNEI. From its first to its last residue, the CDR3 has 15 amino acids. The kept DNA is CDR3 alone, 45 bases in frame from the first base. V drops 7 bases and J drops 1 base, leaving 16 bases in between. The sample in question was PBMCs from the stem cell graft donor, obtained from the stem cell graft. The chain employs TRBV2 and TRBJ2-5; the D gene is perhaps TRBD1 or TRBD2, each of them matching over 5 bases. The sequence derives from a human donor who donated a stem cell graft to a child with SCID. The DNA sequence reads TGTGCCAGCACGGGGTCGGCAGGGAGCCAAGAGACCCAGTACCTC. Its protein reads: CASTGSAGSQETQYL.